The subject of this entry is one TCR beta chain. The antigen is undetermined. The length of the CDR3 is 15 residues. Germline-derived CDR1 and CDR2 are SEHNR and FQNEAQ (reference sequence). Trimming at V came to 5 bases and at J to 0 bases, leaving 6 bases not matched to a gene. This entry belongs to a study of early T cells in non-severe SARS-CoV-2 infection. As for the study in general: The sequenced material was bulk RNA from unsorted whole blood, and its chains were unpaired. Study outcomes and limitations: Missing private and CD4 specificities, VDJdb matching favored anti-spike CD8 responses.

Molecules of cDNA were individually given unique molecular identifiers that were attached to them. One entry per CDR3 protein results from TCRdb running MiXCR on the 5' RACE reads. The top ten hold roughly 4% of the sample, which has 30,000 to 35,000 distinct CDR3 sequences, around 7% seen once. Input material: whole blood. This clonotype was obtained from an adult who was a healthcare worker with PCR-confirmed SARS-CoV-2 infection or an uninfected control (not recorded which). The rearrangement links TRBV7-9 to TRBJ2-7; TRBD1 matches at 8 bases. The CDR3 spells CASSPGTGGSYEQYF. CDR3 coding DNA: TGTGCCAGCAGCCCCGGGACAGGAGGCTCCTACGAGCAGTACTTC. Combining the CDR3 with reference TRBV7-9 and TRBJ2-7 gives the whole variable domain DTGVSQNPRHKITKRGQNVTFRCDPISEHNRLYWYRQTLGQGPEFLTYFQNEAQLEKSRLLSDRFSAERPKGSFSTLEIQRTEQGDSAMYLCASSPGTGGSYEQYFGPGTRLTVT.